This section outlines one T cell receptor beta chain sequence together with its context. This clone was counted only a few times. This clone's antigen is unknown. Base quality data are lacking; no much larger clone is found one base away. The sample is drawn from a study of shared clonotypes between healthy human individuals (TCRdb year 2020). Context from the whole study: The cohort included three men and a couple of women between 18 and 49 years of age. Libraries were prepared and TCR repertoires were sequenced by different laboratories using diverse techniques, in order to increase sequencing depth and limit assay-specific biases. For each donor, three plates each were used for CD4 naive and CD4 memory, two plates were used for CD8 naive, and one plate was used for CD8 memory. The study deeply sequenced blood TCR repertoires of roughly five healthy adults to estimate repertoire size and the extent of clonotype sharing between individuals. Per donor, leukapheresis produced somewhere between about 0.85 and 10 billion PBMCs. Paper-wide results and their limitations: Pairwise subsampling indicated that sequencing depth was expected to affect the degree of clonotype sharing among donors. Sampling was restricted to blood, and TCR repertoires in tissue are likely to differ from TCR repertoires in blood. About 5% of naive CD4, 3% to 3.5% of naive CD8, roughly 2.5% of memory CD4, and 0.35% to 0.5% of memory CD8 clonotypes were shared across several donors. Larger estimated clonotype richness was generally found for naive subsets than for memory subsets. Clonotypes shared by all four sorted-subset donors showed higher generation probabilities than non-shared clonotypes. Incomplete sequencing was indicated by rarefaction of sorted-subset datasets, despite the large sequencing depth. Because the study included a small number of donors, the genetic and exposure-history diversity represented was limited.

Counted from cysteine to phenylalanine, this CDR3 has 17 amino acids. Only the CDR3 DNA stays, 51 bases, in frame from base 1. Germline trimming amounts to 5 bases on V and 5 bases on J, with 12 as the count of junction bases outside the gene matches. CDR1 and CDR2 were assigned from the germline V gene (reference sequence) as SGHAT and FQDESV. TCR CDR3 regions were amplified from genomic DNA by multiplex PCR using the deep immunoSEQ assay. Genomic DNA extracted from each cell subset was distributed evenly over all wells of several immunoSEQ 96-well plates, and each plate served as one replicate. For sorted subsets, each replicate PCR was loaded with roughly 0.2 ug genomic DNA, equivalent to about 30,000 T cell genomes. The purified libraries were quantified using a Qubit 3.0 fluorometer, sized with a Bioanalyzer 2100, and then quantified again using the KAPA Library Quantification kit. Each immunoSEQ 96-well plate was sequenced on its own single-read 150-cycle Illumina NextSeq 550 flow cell. The paper's data handling went like this. Because the immunoSEQ output held only junctional sequences and lacked quality scores, the filtering could not match the filtering applied to full-length reads. To assign V/J genes and CDR3, sequences were annotated using PyIR, a Python wrapper for IgBLAST v1.9, with IMGT germline references. Reads were filtered out if the reads had weak V/J assignments (E-value above 1e-6), no CDR3, stop codons, out-of-frame junctions, or ambiguous translated residues. V3J clonotypes were defined by identical inferred V gene, J gene, and CDR3 amino acid sequence. To compute the percentage overlap between repertoires, the number of shared unique clonotypes was divided by the size of the smaller repertoire. RTK rarefaction, the Chao1 estimator, and Recon v2.1 estimates of unobserved clonotypes were used to assess repertoire richness. OLGA was used to compute generation probabilities for all TCRbeta clonotypes that the gDNA method yielded from a handful of donors. The table comes from immuneACCESS by way of TCRdb, which keeps in-frame sequences with V and J called. Part of the clones is missing from these tables; in studies checked, under half for an unresolved V gene and the rest for unknown reasons. D and trimming were read from the DNA, whereas the V and J calls and clone size are those reported in that table. The sample table records millions of clones; around 96% of these occur just once. The ten biggest clones cover 1% to 1.3% of the sample.

For the CD8 naive samples, CD45RO-negative cells were positively selected for CCR7, yielding a CD45RA+CCR7+ population from which TemRA cells were excluded. The donors were healthy, HIV-negative adults with no recently reported acute infections or vaccinations. Only Caucasian adults living in Nashville, Tennessee, USA were represented among the donors. Blood was obtained by leukapheresis, after which PBMCs were separated by Ficoll-Histopaque density gradient centrifugation and cryopreserved in liquid nitrogen vapor phase. Analytical flow cytometry was used to check the purity and quantity of each magnetically sorted T cell population. From each sorted fraction, genomic DNA was isolated and quantified by UV absorbance on a Nanodrop 2000c.

The chain was built from TRBV11-1 and TRBJ2-5; 12 junctional bases match TRBD2. The clonotype was recovered from a man between 18 and 35 years old in good health. The sequenced material came from naive CD8+ T cells sorted from blood. The sample's cell subset or site label, decoded: CD45RA+CCR7+. The CDR3 amino acid sequence is: CASSPSGGAFSRETQYF. The base sequence is TGTGCCAGCAGCCCTAGCGGGGGGGCATTTAGCAGGGAGACCCAGTACTTC.